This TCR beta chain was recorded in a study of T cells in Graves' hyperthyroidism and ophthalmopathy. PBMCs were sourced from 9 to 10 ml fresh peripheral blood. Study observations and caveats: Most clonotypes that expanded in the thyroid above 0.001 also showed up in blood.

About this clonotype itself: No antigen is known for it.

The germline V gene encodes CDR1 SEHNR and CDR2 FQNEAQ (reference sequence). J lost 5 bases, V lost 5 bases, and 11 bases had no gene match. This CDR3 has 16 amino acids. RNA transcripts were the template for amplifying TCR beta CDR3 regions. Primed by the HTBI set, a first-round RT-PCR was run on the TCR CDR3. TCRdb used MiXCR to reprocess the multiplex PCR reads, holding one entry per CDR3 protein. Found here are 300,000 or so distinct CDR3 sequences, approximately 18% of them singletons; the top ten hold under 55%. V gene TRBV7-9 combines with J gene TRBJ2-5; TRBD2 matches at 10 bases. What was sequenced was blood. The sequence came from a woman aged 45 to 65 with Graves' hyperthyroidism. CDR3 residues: CASSAGLAERSETQYF. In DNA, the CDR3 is TGTGCCAGCAGCGCCGGACTAGCGGAACGATCGGAGACCCAGTACTTC.